The 8 T cell receptor beta chains reported below all come from one sample, sequenced in a study of human T cells and chemical hapten exposure. Documented time point: patch test 1, 2 weeks after DPC sensitization. Stated treatment: therapeutic diphenylcyclopropenone sensitization with weekly scalp DPC. TCRdb redid the calling of the RACE reads with MiXCR, one entry per CDR3 protein. Of 300,000 to 400,000 distinct CDR3 sequences in the sample, under 9% were seen once. Sequenced here: whole blood, sampled in connection with sensitization to the hapten diphenylcyclopropenone (DPC). Receptor source: a woman in her late teens or twenties with alopecia areata. Some clones in this sample may be carry-over from other donors' samples.

This clonotype was observed many times. The V gene is TRBV7-9, the J gene TRBJ2-3; D is possibly TRBD2 (6 bases). Germline CDR1 SEHNR, CDR2 FQNEAQ (reference sequence). The CDR3 extends over 13 amino acids. Trimming took 8 bases from V and 4 from J, leaving 13 bases between them. The CDR3 DNA follows: TGTGCCAGCCGGTCGGGGGTCCCAGATACGCAGTATTTT. Its translation: CASRSGVPDTQYF.

This rearrangement joins TRBV12-3 or TRBV12-4 to TRBJ1-6; D remains unclear. V was cut by 6 bases and J by 7 bases, with 7 bases left in between. The CDR3 is 12 amino acids. The DNA for the CDR3 is TGTGCCAGCAGGCGAGAGAATTCACCCCTCCACTTT. It is translated as CASRRENSPLHF.

This clonotype occurred a few times. The chain has TRBV28 and TRBJ1-2; no clear D gene. The germline gives CDR1 MDHEN, CDR2 SYDVKM. V shed 4 bases and J shed 7 bases, with 13 bases lying between them. The CDR3 is 13 amino acids. In DNA, the CDR3 is TGTGCCAGCAGTTATTCTTCCCGGGGTGGCTACACCTTC. This sequence encodes CASSYSSRGGYTF.

This clonotype was counted between two and nine times. This sequence joins TRBV7-6 and TRBJ2-3, with 9 bases identical to TRBD2. This CDR3 comprises 17 residues. The junction had 9 bases not matched to a gene; V was cut back by 0 bases and J by 5 bases. Germline V lookup: CDR1 SGHVS, CDR2 FNYEAQ. DNA of the CDR3: TGTGCCAGCAGCTTAGCGTTCAGCCTAGCGGGGAAAGATACGCAGTATTTT. Translated, it gives CASSLAFSLAGKDTQYF.

The chain combines TRBV12-3 or TRBV12-4 with TRBJ1-5; tentatively, D is TRBD1 (6 bases). This CDR3 has 14 amino acids. V lost 1 base and J 6 bases, leaving 10 bases between the germline ends. CDR3 protein: CASSLGQDGQPQHF. The CDR3 DNA is TGTGCCAGCAGTTTAGGACAGGATGGTCAGCCCCAGCATTTT.

The chain is built from TRBV12-3 or TRBV12-4 and TRBJ1-5; maybe TRBD1 (6 bases). Trimming removed 5 bases from V and 5 bases from J, with 10 bases in between. The CDR3 runs to 13 residues. CDR3 DNA: TGTGCCAGCAGTAACAAGGGGGATCAGCCCCAGCATTTT. Translation: CASSNKGDQPQHF.

The J gene is TRBJ2-3, the V gene TRBV11-2; 9 bases align to TRBD1. V shed 7 bases and J 2 bases; nucleotides not matched to a gene: 4. Germline V gives CDR1 SGHAT, CDR2 FQNNGV. The CDR3 is 14 amino acids. CDR3 bases: TGTGCCAGCAACCTACAGGGGGCCACAGATACGCAGTATTTT. This translates into CASNLQGATDTQYF.

This clonotype was seen only a few times. The chain employs TRBV7-8 and TRBJ2-5, with TRBD2 identical over 10 bases. Trimming at V came to 6 bases and at J to 5 bases, leaving 9 bases not matched to a gene. This CDR3 region has 15 residues. Germline CDR1 reads SGHVS; CDR2 reads FQNEAQ. CDR3 amino acids: CASSSSGGWQETQYF. The CDR3, as DNA: TGTGCCAGCAGTTCTAGCGGGGGTTGGCAGGAGACCCAGTACTTC.